This is a list of T cell receptor beta chains from one sample in a study of graft-versus-host responses after intestinal transplantation. The table came from immunoSEQ multiplex PCR; TCRdb's copy has only in-frame clones and leaves some out. The sample lists about 90,000 clones, roughly four fifths occurring once. No antigen is known for these receptors. Material: unstimulated CD8+ T cells sorted from spleen or lymph node cells, obtained before intestinal transplant. The receptor source for this set is a human donor who received an intestinal transplant. CDR3s include the opening cysteine and the closing phenylalanine or tryptophan. The D gene is left open where the match is weak. Only part of the rows carry a size: once, few, many, or a class if the clone is expanded.

J,D,size,V,DNA,CDR3
TRBJ2-1,.,.,TRBV6-6,TGTGCCAGCAGCGGACAATCCTACAATGAGCAGTTCTTC,CASSGQSYNEQFF
TRBJ2-7,.,.,TRBV19,TGTGCCAGTAGTCGGTGGGGCGACGAGCAGTACTTC,CASSRWGDEQYF
TRBJ1-2,.,.,TRBV11-2,TGTGCCAGCAGGTCGTGGATACAACTAGAATTC,CASRSWIQLEF
TRBJ2-7,.,.,TRBV28,TGTGCCAGCAGTCCCTTGGACATCCCCGCCTCCTACGAGCAGTACTTC,CASSPLDIPASYEQYF
TRBJ1-2,TRBD1,.,TRBV7-9,TGTGCCAGCAGCTTATTCGGGACAGGTACTGTTGGCTACACCTTC,CASSLFGTGTVGYTF
TRBJ1-5,.,few,TRBV28,TGTGCCAGCAGCGAGTTGGGAAACAATCAGCCCCAGCATTTT,CASSELGNNQPQHF
TRBJ1-5,TRBD1,.,TRBV27,TGTGCCAGCAGTCCTACAGGGGGACGAAGCAATCAGCCCCAGCATTTT,CASSPTGGRSNQPQHF
TRBJ2-7,.,.,TRBV27,TGTGCCAGCAGTTTATCGGGAACCCTCTACGAGCAGTACTTC,CASSLSGTLYEQYF
TRBJ1-1,.,.,TRBV11-3,TGTGCCAGCAGCTTAGAAGAGAACACTGAAGCTTTCTTT,CASSLEENTEAFF
TRBJ2-7,.,.,TRBV15,TGTGCCACCAGCAGAGCAGGGGATGGTTACGAGCAGTACTTC,CATSRAGDGYEQYF
TRBJ1-1,.,.,TRBV7-6,TGTGCCAGCAGCTTAGCGGTGGGGGACAAGGGCACTGAAGCTTTCTTT,CASSLAVGDKGTEAFF
TRBJ2-3,TRBD2,.,TRBV2,TGTGCCAACCCCGCGGGGGCAGCGGGGGCGTATAGCACAGATACGCAGTATTTT,CANPAGAAGAYSTDTQYF
TRBJ2-6,.,.,TRBV7-3,TGTGCCAGCAGCCCCCGGCCGGGGGAGAGCTCTGGGGCCAACGTCCTGACTTTC,CASSPRPGESSGANVLTF
TRBJ1-1,.,.,TRBV6-1,TGTGCCAGCAGTCCCGGGACCTTTGAGTGGGCTGAAGCTTTCTTT,CASSPGTFEWAEAFF
TRBJ1-5,.,.,TRBV27,TGTGCCAGCAGTTTAATCCAGGGGAGCAATCAGCCCCAGCATTTT,CASSLIQGSNQPQHF
TRBJ2-7,.,few,TRBV6-6,TGTGCCAGCAGTTTCGGACAGACCTACGAGCAGTACTTC,CASSFGQTYEQYF
TRBJ1-2,.,once,TRBV9,TGTGCCAGCAGCGTAGCATACGGGAATCATGGCTACACCTTC,CASSVAYGNHGYTF
TRBJ1-2,.,.,TRBV2,TGTGCCAGCAGTCCAGCCCCCTATGGCTACACCTTC,CASSPAPYGYTF
TRBJ1-1,.,.,TRBV28,TGTGCCAGCAGTTTACTGGGGAACACTGAAGCTTTCTTT,CASSLLGNTEAFF
TRBJ2-2,.,few,TRBV27,TGTGCCACCTCGAACACCGGGGAGCTGTTTTTT,CATSNTGELFF
TRBJ2-7,.,few,TRBV5-1,TGCGCCAGCAGCCCCTGGGGCGGGTCCTACGAGCAGTACTTC,CASSPWGGSYEQYF
TRBJ2-7,TRBD2,.,TRBV7-6,TGTGCCAGCAGCTTACTAGCGGGAACCTACGAGCAGTACTTC,CASSLLAGTYEQYF
TRBJ2-1,TRBD2,.,TRBV9,TGTGCCAGCAGCGTCGGGGGGGGCCCTCTCAATGAGCAGTTCTTC,CASSVGGGPLNEQFF
TRBJ2-1,.,.,TRBV9,TGTGCCAGCAGCGTAGGGGGATCTGGCAATGAGCAGTTCTTC,CASSVGGSGNEQFF
TRBJ2-7,.,few,TRBV5-4,TGTGCCAGCAGCTTGGCTGGGAAGGACTACGAGCAGTACTTC,CASSLAGKDYEQYF
TRBJ2-7,.,.,TRBV7-9,TGTGCCAGCAGCTTCGAGGGATTCTACGAGCAGTACTTC,CASSFEGFYEQYF
TRBJ2-1,.,.,TRBV9,TGTGCCAGCAGCGTAAACAGTTTCGAGCAGTTCTTC,CASSVNSFEQFF
TRBJ1-5,TRBD1,few,TRBV6-1,TGTGCCAGCAGTGCGGGGACAGGACCGAATCAGCCCCAGCATTTT,CASSAGTGPNQPQHF
TRBJ2-5,.,.,TRBV6-9,TGTGCCATTCTGGTTCAGGGTCAAGAGACCCAGTACTTC,CAILVQGQETQYF
TRBJ1-2,TRBD1,.,TRBV27,TGTGCCAGCAAACCGGGACAGGGAGTCTATGGCTACACCTTC,CASKPGQGVYGYTF
TRBJ2-7,.,once,TRBV20-1,TGCAGTGCTAGAAACTCCTACGAGCAGTACTTC,CSARNSYEQYF
TRBJ2-3,TRBD2,.,TRBV4-1,TGCGCCAGCAGCCAAGAATGGAGGCTAGCGGAGATCTCAGATACGCAGTATTTT,CASSQEWRLAEISDTQYF
TRBJ2-5,.,.,TRBV28,TGTGCCAGCAGTTTATCAAAGACCACAGAGACCCAGTACTTC,CASSLSKTTETQYF
TRBJ2-7,TRBD2,few,TRBV6-1,TGTGCCAGCAGTGAAGCTAGCGGGAGCTCCTACGAGCAGTACTTC,CASSEASGSSYEQYF
TRBJ2-3,.,.,TRBV18,TGTGCCAGCTCACCATACCTCCGGGATACGCAGTATTTT,CASSPYLRDTQYF
TRBJ2-7,.,.,TRBV9,TGTGCCAGCAGCGTCGATGGGGGGAACTCCTACGAGCAGTACTTC,CASSVDGGNSYEQYF
TRBJ2-5,.,once,TRBV7-9,TGTGCCAGCAGCGCTCAGGGAGCGGGAGAGACCCAGTACTTC,CASSAQGAGETQYF
TRBJ1-3,.,.,TRBV7-8,TGTGCCAGCAGCCCCGGTAGGGCAGGGGCTGGAAACACCATATATTTT,CASSPGRAGAGNTIYF
TRBJ2-7,TRBD1,.,TRBV10-3,TGTGCCATCAGTGAATCCGGGACAGCCTACGAGCAGTACTTC,CAISESGTAYEQYF
TRBJ2-7,.,.,TRBV6-5,TGTGCCAGCAGTTATAGGGAGAGGTATCCCTACGAGCAGTACTTC,CASSYRERYPYEQYF
TRBJ1-2,.,.,TRBV28,TGTGCCAGCAGTTTCGGCAGGGGTGTCGATGGCTACACCTTC,CASSFGRGVDGYTF
TRBJ2-3,.,.,TRBV14,TGTGCCAGCAGCCCGCTCGTTGCGGCGGGGACTAGCACAGATACGCAGTATTTT,CASSPLVAAGTSTDTQYF
TRBJ2-2,TRBD2,.,TRBV9,TGTGCCAGCAGCGCACACGCGGGAGGGCCAGCCGGGGAGCTGTTTTTT,CASSAHAGGPAGELFF
TRBJ2-3,TRBD2,.,TRBV6-1,TGTGCCAGCAGTGAAGGCCTTGGGACTAGCGGGGGCCCCACAGATACGCAGTATTTT,CASSEGLGTSGGPTDTQYF
TRBJ2-3,TRBD2,.,TRBV6-5,TGTGCCAGCAGCCCCGGACTAGCGGGAACAGATACGCAGTATTTT,CASSPGLAGTDTQYF
TRBJ2-3,.,.,TRBV30,TGTGCCTGGAGTGTGAGCAGGGAATTGGATACGCAGTATTTT,CAWSVSRELDTQYF
TRBJ1-2,.,.,TRBV4-1,TGCGCCAGCAGCCAAGATCTGGATGGCTACACCTTC,CASSQDLDGYTF
TRBJ2-5,TRBD2,.,TRBV5-6,TGTGCCAGCAGCTTCCCAGCGGGGGGGTTCACGGCCCAGTACTTC,CASSFPAGGFTAQYF
TRBJ2-7,.,.,TRBV5-5,TGTGCCAGCAGCTTGGGGCAGGGGTCCTACGAGCAGTACTTC,CASSLGQGSYEQYF
TRBJ1-3,.,.,TRBV10-2,TGCGCCAGCAGCGACCAGCAGGGGAACACCATATATTTT,CASSDQQGNTIYF
TRBJ2-1,TRBD2,.,TRBV10-1,TGCGCCAGCAGAAGTAGTCTAGCGGGGGGCGAGTACAATGAGCAGTTCTTC,CASRSSLAGGEYNEQFF
TRBJ1-5,.,.,TRBV13,TGTGCCAGCAGCTTAGGTGTGGGAACGCAGCCCCAGCATTTT,CASSLGVGTQPQHF
TRBJ2-2,.,.,TRBV2,TGTGCCAGCAGCTCGATGGACTTCGGAAACACCGGGGAGCTGTTTTTT,CASSSMDFGNTGELFF
TRBJ1-4,.,.,TRBV4-2,TGTGCCAGCAGCCAATTACCAGGGTGGCCTGCCACTAATGAAAAACTGTTTTTT,CASSQLPGWPATNEKLFF
TRBJ1-1,TRBD1,.,TRBV29-1,TGCAGCGTTGAACTCGCAGGGGGCATACTTGAAGCTTTCTTT,CSVELAGGILEAFF
TRBJ2-7,TRBD2,.,TRBV6-1,TGTGCCAGCAGTGAAGCGTCAATGGCTAGCGGAGTCTACGAGCAGTACTTC,CASSEASMASGVYEQYF
TRBJ2-1,TRBD1,.,TRBV18,TGTGCCAGCTCACCAAGGGAGGTCCGGGACAGGGGAAATGAGCAGTTCTTC,CASSPREVRDRGNEQFF
TRBJ2-7,.,.,TRBV28,TGTGCCAGCAGTTTATTCGGGAGTGACGAGCAGTACTTC,CASSLFGSDEQYF